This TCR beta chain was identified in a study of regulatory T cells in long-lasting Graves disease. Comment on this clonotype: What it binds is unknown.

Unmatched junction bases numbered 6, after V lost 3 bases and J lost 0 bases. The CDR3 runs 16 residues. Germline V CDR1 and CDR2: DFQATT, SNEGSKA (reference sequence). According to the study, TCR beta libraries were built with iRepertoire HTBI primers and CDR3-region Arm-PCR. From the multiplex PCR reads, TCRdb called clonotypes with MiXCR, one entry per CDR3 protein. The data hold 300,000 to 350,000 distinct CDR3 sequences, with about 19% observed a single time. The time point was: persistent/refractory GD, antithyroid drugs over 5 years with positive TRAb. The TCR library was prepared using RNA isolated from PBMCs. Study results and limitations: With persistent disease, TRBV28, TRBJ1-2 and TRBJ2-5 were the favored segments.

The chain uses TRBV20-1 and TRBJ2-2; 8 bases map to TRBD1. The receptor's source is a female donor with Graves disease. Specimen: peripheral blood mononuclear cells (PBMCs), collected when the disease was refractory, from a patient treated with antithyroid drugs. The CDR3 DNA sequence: TGCAGTGCTAGTTCCAGGGGGCGAGCGAACACCGGGGAGCTGTTTTTT. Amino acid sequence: CSASSRGRANTGELFF.